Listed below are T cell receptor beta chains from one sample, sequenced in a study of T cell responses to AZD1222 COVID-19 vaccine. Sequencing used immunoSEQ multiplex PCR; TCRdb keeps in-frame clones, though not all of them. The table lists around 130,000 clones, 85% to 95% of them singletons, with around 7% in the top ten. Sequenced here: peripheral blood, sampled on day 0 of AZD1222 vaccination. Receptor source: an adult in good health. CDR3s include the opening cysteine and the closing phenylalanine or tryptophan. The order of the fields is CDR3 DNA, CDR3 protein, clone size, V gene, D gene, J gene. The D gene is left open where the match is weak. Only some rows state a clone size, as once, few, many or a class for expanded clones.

CDR3nt: TGTGCCAGCACCCAGACTAGCGGGAGCTATACGCAGTATTTT; CDR3aa: CASTQTSGSYTQYF; abundance: NA; v_gene: TRBV6-5; d_gene: TRBD2; j_gene: TRBJ2-3
CDR3nt: TGTGCCAGCAGCTTGGGCGGAGCTAGCACAGATACGCAGTATTTT; CDR3aa: CASSLGGASTDTQYF; abundance: NA; v_gene: TRBV11-3; d_gene: NA; j_gene: TRBJ2-3
CDR3nt: TGTGCCAGCAGTTTCGACAGCCACACTGAAGCTTTCTTT; CDR3aa: CASSFDSHTEAFF; abundance: NA; v_gene: TRBV27; d_gene: NA; j_gene: TRBJ1-1
CDR3nt: TGTGCCAGCAGGACCGATAGCAATCAGCCCCAGCATTTT; CDR3aa: CASRTDSNQPQHF; abundance: few; v_gene: TRBV6-5; d_gene: NA; j_gene: TRBJ1-5
CDR3nt: TGTGCCAGCAGCTCACAAGGAGCCAAAAACATTCAGTACTTC; CDR3aa: CASSSQGAKNIQYF; abundance: NA; v_gene: TRBV7-9; d_gene: NA; j_gene: TRBJ2-4
CDR3nt: TGTGCCAGTAGTATTCCGGGCGGGAGGGCCTTGGAGACCCAGTACTTC; CDR3aa: CASSIPGGRALETQYF; abundance: once; v_gene: TRBV19; d_gene: TRBD2; j_gene: TRBJ2-5
CDR3nt: TGTGCCAGCACCGGACAGGGCGACTATGGCTACACCTTC; CDR3aa: CASTGQGDYGYTF; abundance: NA; v_gene: TRBV27; d_gene: TRBD1; j_gene: TRBJ1-2
CDR3nt: TGCGCCAGCAGCAAAAGGGGCGAACTTAACTATGGCTACACCTTC; CDR3aa: CASSKRGELNYGYTF; abundance: NA; v_gene: TRBV4-1; d_gene: NA; j_gene: TRBJ1-2
CDR3nt: TGTGCCAGTAGTACTCGGCAGGTTAACTATGATGGCTACACCTTC; CDR3aa: CASSTRQVNYDGYTF; abundance: once; v_gene: TRBV19; d_gene: NA; j_gene: TRBJ1-2
CDR3nt: TGTGCCAGCAGTCCTCCAATGAACACTGAAGCTTTCTTT; CDR3aa: CASSPPMNTEAFF; abundance: NA; v_gene: TRBV28; d_gene: NA; j_gene: TRBJ1-1
CDR3nt: TGCGCCAGCAGCTCCTTGCCGACAGCAATGAACACTGAAGCTTTCTTT; CDR3aa: CASSSLPTAMNTEAFF; abundance: NA; v_gene: TRBV5-1; d_gene: NA; j_gene: TRBJ1-1